This TCR beta chain derives from a study of tumor-infiltrating lymphocytes in oesophageal squamous cell carcinoma. The V gene's germline CDR1 is SGHRS and CDR2 YFSETQ. The V and J ends lost 1 base and 4 bases, in that order; junction bases with no gene match: 4. This CDR3 contains 16 residues. TCRdb recomputed calls from the PCR reads with MiXCR, one row per CDR3 protein. The sample includes about 14,000 distinct CDR3 sequences, approximately 48% of them seen just once. In this sample, this clonotype turned up once. The rearrangement links TRBV5-1 to TRBJ2-3; TRBD2 matches at 12 bases. This sequence originates from a male donor with esophageal squamous cell carcinoma. Material: blood. The CDR3 DNA sequence: TGCGCCAGCAGCTTGTGGGCTAGCGGGGGGGCAGATACGCAGTATTTT. Translation gives CASSLWASGGADTQYF.